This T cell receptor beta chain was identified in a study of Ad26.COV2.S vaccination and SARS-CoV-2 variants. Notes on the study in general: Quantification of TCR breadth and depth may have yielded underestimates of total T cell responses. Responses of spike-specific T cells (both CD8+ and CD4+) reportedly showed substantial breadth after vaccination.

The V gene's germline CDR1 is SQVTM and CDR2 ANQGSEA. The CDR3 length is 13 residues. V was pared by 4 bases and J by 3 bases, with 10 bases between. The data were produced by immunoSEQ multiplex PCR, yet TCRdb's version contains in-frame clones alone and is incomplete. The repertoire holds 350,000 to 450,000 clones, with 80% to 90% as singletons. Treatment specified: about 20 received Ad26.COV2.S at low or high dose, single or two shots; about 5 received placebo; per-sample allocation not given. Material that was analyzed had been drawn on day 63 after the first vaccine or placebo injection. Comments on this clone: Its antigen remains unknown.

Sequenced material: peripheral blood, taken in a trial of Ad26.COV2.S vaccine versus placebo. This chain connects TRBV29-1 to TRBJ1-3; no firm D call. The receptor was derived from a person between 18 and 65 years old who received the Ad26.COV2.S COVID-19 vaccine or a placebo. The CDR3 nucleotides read TGCAGCGTTGTACAGACGGGTGGAAACACCATATATTTT. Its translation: CSVVQTGGNTIYF.